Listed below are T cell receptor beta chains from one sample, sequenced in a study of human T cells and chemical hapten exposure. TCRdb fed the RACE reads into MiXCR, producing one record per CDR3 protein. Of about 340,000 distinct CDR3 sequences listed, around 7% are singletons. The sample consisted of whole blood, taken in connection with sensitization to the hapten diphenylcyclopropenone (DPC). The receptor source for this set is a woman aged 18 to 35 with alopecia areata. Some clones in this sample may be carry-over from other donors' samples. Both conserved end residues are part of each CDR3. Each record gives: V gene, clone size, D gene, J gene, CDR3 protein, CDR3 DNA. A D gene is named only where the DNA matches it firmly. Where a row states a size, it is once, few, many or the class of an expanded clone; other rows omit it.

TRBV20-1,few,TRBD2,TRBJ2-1,CSAIAGGSYNEQFF,TGCAGTGCCATAGCGGGGGGCTCCTACAATGAGCAGTTCTTC
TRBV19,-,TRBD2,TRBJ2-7,CASSIGGSYSYEQYF,TGTGCCAGTAGTATCGGCGGGAGTTACTCCTACGAGCAGTACTTC
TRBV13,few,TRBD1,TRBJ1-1,CASSSRRQGLNTEAFF,TGTGCCAGCAGCTCAAGACGACAGGGCTTGAACACTGAAGCTTTCTTT
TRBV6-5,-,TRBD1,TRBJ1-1,CASSRGQGKTEAFF,TGTGCCAGCTCCCGGGGACAGGGAAAAACTGAAGCTTTCTTT
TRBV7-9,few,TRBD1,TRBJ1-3,CASSAPGTASGNTIYF,TGTGCCAGCAGCGCCCCCGGGACAGCGTCTGGAAACACCATATATTTT
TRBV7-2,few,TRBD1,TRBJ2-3,CASSFTGTGGGTDTQYF,TGTGCCAGCAGCTTCACCGGGACAGGGGGCGGAACAGATACGCAGTATTTT
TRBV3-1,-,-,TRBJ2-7,CASSQTDGPEYF,TGTGCCAGCAGCCAAACGGACGGGCCGGAGTACTTC
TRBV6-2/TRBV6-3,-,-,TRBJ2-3,CASSRGSEGDTQYF,TGTGCCAGCAGTCGGGGATCTGAGGGGGATACGCAGTATTTT
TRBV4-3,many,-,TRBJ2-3,CASSQLTGTDTQYF,TGCGCCAGCAGCCAGCTTACAGGCACAGATACGCAGTATTTT
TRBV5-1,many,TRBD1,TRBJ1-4,CASSSPGGLGEKLFF,TGCGCCAGCAGCTCTCCAGGGGGCCTAGGGGAAAAACTGTTTTTT
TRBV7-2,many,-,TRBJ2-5,CASSLARQETQYF,TGTGCCAGCAGCTTAGCCCGTCAAGAGACCCAGTACTTC
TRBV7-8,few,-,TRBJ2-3,CASSLNGVGAADTQYF,TGTGCCAGCAGCTTAAATGGTGTCGGGGCCGCAGATACGCAGTATTTT
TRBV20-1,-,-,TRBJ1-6,CSARDSRGSSYNSPLHF,TGCAGTGCTAGAGACTCCCGGGGGAGTTCCTATAATTCACCCCTCCACTTT
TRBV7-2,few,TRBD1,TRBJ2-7,CASSYGQGVYEQYF,TGTGCCAGCAGCTACGGACAGGGGGTCTACGAGCAGTACTTC
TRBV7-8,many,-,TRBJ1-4,CASSPHEGTNEKLFF,TGTGCCAGCAGCCCGCACGAGGGGACTAATGAAAAACTGTTTTTT
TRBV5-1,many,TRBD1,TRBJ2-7,CASSPGTGGTYEQYF,TGCGCCAGCAGCCCTGGGACAGGGGGTACTTACGAGCAGTACTTC
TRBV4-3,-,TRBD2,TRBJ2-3,CASSQDSPQRGGTDTQYF,TGCGCCAGCAGCCAAGATTCTCCTCAGCGGGGGGGCACAGATACGCAGTATTTT
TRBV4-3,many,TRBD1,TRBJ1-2,CASSQGLADRNYGYTF,TGCGCCAGCAGCCAAGGTTTGGCGGACAGGAACTATGGCTACACCTTC
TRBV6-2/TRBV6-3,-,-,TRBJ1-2,CASVHDSQGYTF,TGTGCCAGCGTCCACGACAGTCAAGGCTACACCTTC
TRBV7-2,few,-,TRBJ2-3,CASSLEPRGLSTDTQYF,TGTGCCAGCAGCTTGGAACCCAGAGGGCTAAGCACAGATACGCAGTATTTT
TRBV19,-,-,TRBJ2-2,CASSLGGTGELFF,TGTGCCAGTAGCCTAGGGGGGACCGGGGAGCTGTTTTTT
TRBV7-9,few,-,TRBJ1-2,CASSSEWGDGYTF,TGTGCCAGCAGCTCCGAGTGGGGTGACGGCTACACCTTC
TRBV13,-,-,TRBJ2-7,CASRFRGLDYEQYF,TGTGCCAGCAGATTCCGGGGACTCGACTACGAGCAGTACTTC
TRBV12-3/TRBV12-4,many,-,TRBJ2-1,CASSLFGVGEQFF,TGTGCCAGCAGTTTATTCGGCGTCGGGGAGCAGTTCTTC
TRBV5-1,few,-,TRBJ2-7,CASSTDRTGSYEQYF,TGCGCCAGCAGCACCGACCGAACAGGGTCCTACGAGCAGTACTTC
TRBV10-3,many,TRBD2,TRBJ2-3,CAISGLAGASTDTQYF,TGTGCCATCAGCGGACTAGCGGGGGCCAGCACAGATACGCAGTATTTT
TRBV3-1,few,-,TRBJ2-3,CASSQGRDTDTQYF,TGTGCCAGCAGCCAAGGCCGGGACACAGATACGCAGTATTTT
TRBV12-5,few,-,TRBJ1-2,CASGLTPSANYGYTF,TGTGCTAGTGGTCTGACCCCCTCCGCTAACTATGGCTACACCTTC
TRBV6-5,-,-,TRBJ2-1,CASSAGLRGNEQFF,TGTGCCAGCAGTGCCGGGCTGAGGGGGAATGAGCAGTTCTTC
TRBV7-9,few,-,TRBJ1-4,CASSLVRGRGEEKLFF,TGTGCCAGCAGCTTAGTTCGAGGCAGGGGAGAGGAAAAACTGTTTTTT
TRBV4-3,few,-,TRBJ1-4,CASSQEIRVATNEKLFF,TGCGCCAGCAGCCAAGAAATAAGGGTTGCAACTAATGAAAAACTGTTTTTT
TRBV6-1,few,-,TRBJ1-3,CASSAGLVSGNTIYF,TGTGCCAGCAGTGCGGGTCTTGTCTCTGGAAACACCATATATTTT
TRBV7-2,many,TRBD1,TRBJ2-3,CASSLDRVDTQYF,TGTGCCAGCAGCCTAGACAGGGTGGATACGCAGTATTTT
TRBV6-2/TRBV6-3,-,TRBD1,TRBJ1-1,CASSRLLTGLNTEAFF,TGTGCCAGCAGTCGCTTATTGACAGGGCTGAACACTGAAGCTTTCTTT
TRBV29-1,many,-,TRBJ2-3,CSVDARRYSTDTQYF,TGCAGCGTTGATGCCCGCCGTTACAGCACAGATACGCAGTATTTT
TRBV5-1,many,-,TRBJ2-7,CASKPYLQPAYEQYF,TGCGCCAGCAAACCGTATTTGCAGCCCGCCTACGAGCAGTACTTC
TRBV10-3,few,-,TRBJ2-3,CAISGRVGLGTDTQYF,TGTGCCATCAGTGGTAGGGTAGGATTAGGCACAGATACGCAGTATTTT
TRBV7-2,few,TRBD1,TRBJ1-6,CASSSVIGTGVNSPLHF,TGTGCCAGCAGCTCCGTGATTGGGACAGGGGTCAATTCACCCCTCCACTTT
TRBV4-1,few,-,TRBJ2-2,CASSQALRAGELFF,TGCGCCAGCAGCCAAGCTCTCAGGGCCGGGGAGCTGTTTTTT
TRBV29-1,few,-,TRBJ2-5,CSPGGRGGETQYF,TGCAGCCCGGGAGGCCGAGGGGGAGAGACCCAGTACTTC
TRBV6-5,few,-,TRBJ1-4,CASSYSVATNEKLFF,TGTGCCAGCAGTTACTCAGTTGCAACTAATGAAAAACTGTTTTTT
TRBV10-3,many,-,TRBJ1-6,CAISESAGRNSPLHF,TGTGCCATCAGTGAGTCGGCAGGTCGGAATTCACCCCTCCACTTT
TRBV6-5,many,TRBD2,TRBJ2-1,CASSYTPLAGGPDEQFF,TGTGCCAGCAGTTACACCCCCTTAGCGGGGGGCCCGGATGAGCAGTTCTTC
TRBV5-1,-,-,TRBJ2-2,CASSLGQGITGELFF,TGCGCCAGCAGCTTGGGTCAGGGCATCACCGGGGAGCTGTTTTTT
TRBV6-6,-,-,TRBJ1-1,CASSIEHNTEAFF,TGTGCCAGCAGTATAGAGCACAACACTGAAGCTTTCTTT
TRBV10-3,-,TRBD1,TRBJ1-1,CAISESEGANTEAFF,TGTGCCATCAGTGAGTCTGAGGGGGCAAATACTGAAGCTTTCTTT
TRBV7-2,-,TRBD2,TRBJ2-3,CASSIRLAGDFTDTQYF,TGTGCCAGCAGCATACGACTAGCGGGGGATTTCACAGATACGCAGTATTTT
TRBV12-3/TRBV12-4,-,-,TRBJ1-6,CASSEVGVSPLHF,TGTGCCAGCAGTGAGGTAGGGGTCTCACCCCTCCACTTT
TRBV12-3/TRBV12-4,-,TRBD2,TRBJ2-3,CASSLTGSGGTSGDTQYF,TGTGCCAGCAGTTTAACTGGGAGCGGGGGGACCTCAGGAGATACGCAGTATTTT
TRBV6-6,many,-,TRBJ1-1,CASSLNTGDTEAFF,TGTGCCAGCAGTTTAAACACTGGGGACACTGAAGCTTTCTTT
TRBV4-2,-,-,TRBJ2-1,CASIHSMEGAASEQFF,TGTGCCAGCATCCACAGCATGGAGGGGGCGGCGTCGGAGCAGTTCTTC
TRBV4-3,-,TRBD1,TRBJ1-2,CASSQDVGQTGMEIYGYTF,TGCGCCAGCAGCCAAGATGTGGGGCAGACAGGGATGGAGATCTATGGCTACACCTTC
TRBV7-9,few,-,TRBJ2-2,CASSSTRPTDRTHLNTGELFF,TGTGCCAGCAGCTCCACCCGCCCCACCGACAGGACCCATTTAAACACCGGGGAGCTGTTTTTT